This TCR beta chain was sequenced in a study of blood T cell repertoires in COVID-19. The germline V and J ends were trimmed by 3 bases and 3 bases, with 9 bases remaining between them. This CDR3 has 12 amino acids. Germline values: CDR1 DFQATT, CDR2 SNEGSKA (reference sequence). Libraries were prepared by immunoSEQ multiplex PCR; TCRdb keeps only in-frame clonotypes and omits some of them. The sample contains approximately 100,000 clones, roughly 76% of which appear only once. This chain links TRBV20-1 with TRBJ2-7; a weak D match, TRBD2 (5 bases). The sample taken for sequencing was peripheral blood. The TCR was taken from a human donor in a cohort sampled during active COVID-19. The CDR3 here is CSASRGNYEQYF. CDR3 sequence (DNA): TGCAGTGCTAGTCGGGGAAACTACGAGCAGTACTTC.